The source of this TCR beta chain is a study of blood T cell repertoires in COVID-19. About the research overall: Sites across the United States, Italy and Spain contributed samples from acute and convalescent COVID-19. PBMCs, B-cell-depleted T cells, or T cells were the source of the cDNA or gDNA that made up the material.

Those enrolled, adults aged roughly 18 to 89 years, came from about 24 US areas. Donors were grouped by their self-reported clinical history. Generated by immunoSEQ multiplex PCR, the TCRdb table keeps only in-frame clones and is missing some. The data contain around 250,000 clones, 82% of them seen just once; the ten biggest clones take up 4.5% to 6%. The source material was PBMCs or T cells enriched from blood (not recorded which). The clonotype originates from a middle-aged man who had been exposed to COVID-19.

The CDR3 nucleotides are TGTGCCACCAGTGGGTCGGACTATAGCAATCAGCCCCAGCATTTT. Translating it yields CATSGSDYSNQPQHF. The chain carries TRBV24-1 and TRBJ1-5; D gene ambiguous. The CDR3 has 15 amino acids. Per the germline V gene, CDR1 is KGHDR and CDR2 is SFDVKD. Trimming took off 5 bases at V and 0 bases at J, with 10 bases between the two ends.